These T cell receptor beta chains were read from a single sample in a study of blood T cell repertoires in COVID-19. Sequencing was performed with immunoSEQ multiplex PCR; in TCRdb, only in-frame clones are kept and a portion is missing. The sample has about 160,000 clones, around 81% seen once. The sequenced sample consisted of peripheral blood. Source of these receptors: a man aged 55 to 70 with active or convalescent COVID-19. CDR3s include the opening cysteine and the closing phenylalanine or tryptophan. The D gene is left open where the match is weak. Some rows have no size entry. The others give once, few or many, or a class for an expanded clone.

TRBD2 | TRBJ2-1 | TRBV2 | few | CASSPYPRPATYQRGSSYNEQFF | TGTGCCAGCAGTCCCTACCCCCGCCCTGCCACCTACCAGCGGGGGAGTTCCTACAATGAGCAGTTCTTC
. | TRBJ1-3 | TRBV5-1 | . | CASTPGVIGNTIYF | TGCGCCAGCACCCCAGGGGTGATTGGAAACACCATATATTTT
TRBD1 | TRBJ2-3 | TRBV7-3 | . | CASSKGTGLLGTDTQYF | TGTGCCAGCAGCAAGGGGACAGGGTTGCTGGGGACAGATACGCAGTATTTT
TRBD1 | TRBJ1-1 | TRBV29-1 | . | CYGQGNIGTEAFF | TGCTATGGACAGGGTAATATAGGCACTGAAGCTTTCTTT
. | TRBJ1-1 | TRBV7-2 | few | CASSLQAPDTEAFF | TGTGCCAGCAGTCTGCAGGCGCCCGACACTGAAGCTTTCTTT
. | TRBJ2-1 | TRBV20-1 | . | CSASYAGSSYNEQFF | TGCAGTGCTAGTTATGCGGGCAGCTCCTACAATGAGCAGTTCTTC
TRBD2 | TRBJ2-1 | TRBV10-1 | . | CASSPRLAGGGEQFF | TGCGCCAGCAGCCCACGACTAGCGGGAGGCGGTGAGCAGTTCTTC
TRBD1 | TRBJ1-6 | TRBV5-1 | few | CASSWTGVENSPLHF | TGCGCCAGCAGCTGGACAGGGGTGGAAAATTCACCCCTCCACTTT
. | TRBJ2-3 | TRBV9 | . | CASSPRGGGTDTQYF | TGTGCCAGCAGCCCGCGAGGGGGTGGCACAGATACGCAGTATTTT
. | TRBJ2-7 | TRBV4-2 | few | CASSPEVGGYEQYF | TGTGCCAGCAGCCCAGAGGTGGGAGGTTACGAGCAGTACTTC
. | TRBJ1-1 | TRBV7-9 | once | CASSSQGADEAFF | TGTGCCAGCAGCTCTCAAGGGGCGGATGAAGCTTTCTTT
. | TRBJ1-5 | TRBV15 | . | CATSRDVRSGQPQHF | TGTGCCACCAGCAGAGATGTACGGTCCGGTCAGCCCCAGCATTTT